One and the same sample provided the 22 T cell receptor beta chains below, sequenced in a study of human T cells and chemical hapten exposure. Stated time point: patch test 3, about 24 weeks after DPC sensitization. Treatment meaning: therapeutic diphenylcyclopropenone sensitization with weekly scalp DPC. One entry per CDR3 protein results from TCRdb running MiXCR on the RACE reads. The data show over 100,000 distinct CDR3 sequences, 11% seen once. This specimen was whole blood, taken in connection with sensitization to the hapten diphenylcyclopropenone (DPC). These receptors all come from a woman in her forties or fifties with alopecia areata. Some clones in this sample may be carry-over from other donors' samples.

This clonotype was observed at least ten times. The chain combines TRBV10-2 with TRBJ2-4, with 12 bases aligning to TRBD2. Germline V lookup: CDR1 WSHSY, CDR2 SAAADI. The V and J ends lost 3 bases and 4 bases, in that order; junction bases with no gene match: 10. The CDR3 sequence is 18 residues long. The CDR3 here is CASSELAGGDLKKNIQYF. CDR3 DNA: TGCGCCAGCAGTGAACTAGCGGGAGGCGATCTTAAAAAAAACATTCAGTACTTC.

This clonotype was detected many times. V usage is TRBV29-1 and J usage is TRBJ2-4; TRBD2 agrees at 9 bases. J was trimmed by 7 bases and V by 6 bases; bases with no gene match: 10. Germline V lookup: CDR1 SQVTM, CDR2 ANQGSEA. This CDR3 contains 14 residues. CDR3 DNA: TGCAGCGTGGGGGAGGCGGGAGGGCCGAACATTCAGTACTTC. The encoded protein is CSVGEAGGPNIQYF.

V gene TRBV29-1 combines with J gene TRBJ1-1; 7 nucleotides match TRBD1. Germline V lookup: CDR1 SQVTM, CDR2 ANQGSEA. The CDR3 covers 12 residues. The trim removed 6 bases at V and 4 bases at J, leaving 5 bases unmatched. The CDR3 DNA is TGCAGCGTACGGACAGGCCGCACTGAAGCTTTCTTT. It codes for CSVRTGRTEAFF.

This clonotype was observed a few times. The V and J genes are TRBV5-1 and TRBJ2-7; 10 positions agree with TRBD2. The CDR3 extends over 16 amino acids. In germline, CDR1 is SGHRS, CDR2 YFSETQ. Losses at the gene ends were 4 bases for V and 0 bases for J; bases not matched to a gene: 7. The CDR3: CASSVGLAERSYEQYF. Here the CDR3 DNA reads TGCGCCAGCAGCGTAGGACTAGCGGAGCGCTCCTACGAGCAGTACTTC.

This clonotype was seen many times. The V gene is TRBV7-9, the J gene TRBJ2-7; no clear D gene. With 1 base removed from V and 0 bases from J, the gap between germline ends came to 10 bases. The CDR3 consists of 15 residues. Germline V gives CDR1 SEHNR, CDR2 FQNEAQ (reference sequence). The CDR3, as DNA: TGTGCCAGCAGCTTAGGAACTACCAGCTCCTACGAGCAGTACTTC. Translating it yields CASSLGTTSSYEQYF.

This clonotype was counted a few times. The V and J genes are TRBV29-1 and TRBJ2-5; TRBD1 matches at 8 bases. Germline CDR1 and CDR2: SQVTM and ANQGSEA. V was pared by 2 bases and J by 1 base, with 6 bases of the junction left unmatched. This CDR3 has 15 amino acids. The CDR3 DNA is TGCAGCGTTGAAAGTCCGGACAGGGCCCAAGAGACCCAGTACTTC. Translating it yields CSVESPDRAQETQYF.

The J gene is TRBJ2-5, the V gene TRBV4-3; a weak D match, TRBD2 (6 bases). The V end lost 0 bases, the J end lost 4 bases, and 12 bases lay between the germline ends. Germline CDR1 and CDR2: LGHNA and YSLEER. This CDR3 comprises 15 residues. The CDR3 loop reads CASSQDPGEGETQYF. The DNA of the CDR3 is TGCGCCAGCAGCCAAGATCCGGGAGAGGGAGAGACCCAGTACTTC.

The rearrangement uses TRBV29-1 and TRBJ1-1; D is possibly TRBD1 (5 bases). V was trimmed by 5 bases and J by 0 bases, leaving 13 bases between them. CDR1 and CDR2 from the germline V gene are SQVTM and ANQGSEA. This CDR3 comprises 14 residues. CDR3 DNA sequence: TGCAGCGTTTCTGCAGGGTCACTGAACACTGAAGCTTTCTTT. Protein product: CSVSAGSLNTEAFF.

The sample holds one count of this clonotype. The V and J genes are TRBV6-6 and TRBJ2-7, with D tentatively TRBD2 (6 bases). Trimming took 10 bases from V and 3 from J, leaving 10 bases between them. The germline V gene encodes CDR1 MNHNY and CDR2 SVGAGI (reference sequence). The CDR3 sequence is 11 residues long. The CDR3 loop is CATSEGYEQYF. CDR3 DNA sequence: TGTGCCACCTCGGAGGGCTACGAGCAGTACTTC.

About this clonotype: At one boundary the junction diverges from the germline segment, which might be a read error. The rearrangement joins TRBV5-1 to TRBJ2-2; TRBD1 matches at 10 bases. The CDR3 sequence is 15 residues long. Germline loops: CDR1 SGHRS, CDR2 YFSETQ. CDR3 DNA: TGCGCCAGCAGCCAAGGGACAGGGGACACTGGGGAGCTGTTTTTT. As protein: CASSQGTGDTGELFF. The full variable domain, its missing parts supplied by reference TRBV5-1 and TRBJ2-2, is KAGVTQTPRYLIKTRGQQVTLSCSPISGHRSVSWYQQTPGQGLQFLFEYFSETQRNKGNFPGRFSGRQFSNSRSEMNVSTLELGDSALYLCASSQGTGDTGELFFGEGSRLTVL.

This clonotype has just a few counts. The V call is TRBV28, the J call TRBJ1-1; D may be TRBD1 (6 bases). The germline V gene has CDR1 MDHEN and CDR2 SYDVKM. Deletions cut 4 bases from V and 5 bases from J, with 17 bases between. The CDR3 consists of 15 residues. The CDR3, as DNA: TGTGCCAGCAGTTCGCTACAGGGTGAGGGGACTGAAGCTTTCTTT. Amino acid sequence: CASSSLQGEGTEAFF.

V usage is TRBV7-6 and J usage is TRBJ2-5, with 8 bases fitting TRBD2. This CDR3 is built from 13 residues. Germline V gene data show CDR1 as SGHVS and CDR2 as FNYEAQ. Germline trimming cut 7 bases from V and 5 bases from J; bases unmatched to any gene: 6. The CDR3 loop reads CASNREGAETQYF. The CDR3 bases are TGTGCCAGCAATCGGGAGGGCGCGGAGACCCAGTACTTC.

This clonotype was seen ten or more times. The J gene is TRBJ2-7, the V gene TRBV20-1; D not resolved. This CDR3 has 11 amino acids. Germline V gene sequence: CDR1 DFQATT, CDR2 SNEGSKA (reference sequence). Trimming cost V 0 bases and J 7 bases, with 7 bases left between them. CDR3 nucleotide sequence: TGCAGTGCTAGAGATTGGAGAGAGCAGTACTTC. Residues: CSARDWREQYF.

In this sample, this clonotype turned up a few times. The chain carries TRBV6-2 or TRBV6-3 and TRBJ1-1, with D unresolved. Deletions cut 5 bases from V and 6 bases from J, with 13 bases between. The CDR3 runs 13 residues. CDR1 is MNHEY, CDR2 SVGEGT, per germline. CDR3 sequence: CASSITTVSEAFF. The CDR3 DNA sequence: TGTGCCAGCAGTATAACGACGGTTTCTGAAGCTTTCTTT.

The sample holds a few counts of this clonotype. The rearrangement links TRBV29-1 to TRBJ1-5; D is unclear. Germline V gene data show CDR1 as SQVTM and CDR2 as ANQGSEA. CDR3 length: 13 amino acids. The V and J ends lost 5 bases and 4 bases respectively, with 12 bases between them. CDR3 region: CSVPGPFNQPQHF. The CDR3 nucleotides read TGCAGCGTTCCCGGTCCCTTTAATCAGCCCCAGCATTTT.

The sample holds a few counts of this clonotype. V is TRBV12-3 or TRBV12-4 and J is TRBJ1-1; 9 nucleotides line up with TRBD1. V trimming: 5 bases; J trimming: 3 bases; junction bases outside the gene matches: 7. This CDR3 region has 15 residues. Here the CDR3 DNA reads TGTGCCAGCAGTCCTCGACAGGGGGGTTACACTGAAGCTTTCTTT. Amino acid sequence: CASSPRQGGYTEAFF.

This clonotype was counted a few times. This sequence may be a read error, since a much larger clone differs from it by one base. The rearrangement joins TRBV20-1 to TRBJ1-5; possible D gene TRBD1, 6 bases. The germline V gene has CDR1 DFQATT and CDR2 SNEGSKA (reference sequence). CDR3 length: 16 residues. The CDR3 protein is CSARDEGGISNQPQNF. CDR3 sequence (DNA): TGCAGTGCTAGAGACGAGGGGGGAATTAGCAATCAGCCCCAGAATTTT.

This clonotype was seen ten or more times. The CDR3 protein is CASSFSTDYEQYF. In nucleotides, the CDR3 is TGTGCCAGCAGCTTCTCGACGGATTACGAGCAGTACTTC. The genes are TRBV11-2 and TRBJ2-7; unclear D gene. This CDR3 has 13 amino acids. Germline V gives CDR1 SGHAT, CDR2 FQNNGV. Trimming pared 3 bases from V and 4 bases from J, leaving 10 bases between. Complete variable domain (other parts from reference TRBV11-2 and TRBJ2-7): EAGVAQSPRYKIIEKRQSVAFWCNPISGHATLYWYQQILGQGPKLLIQFQNNGVVDDSQLPKDRFSAERLKGVDSTLKIQPAKLEDSAVYLCASSFSTDYEQYFGPGTRLTVT.

This clonotype was detected ten times or more. The rearrangement links TRBV20-1 to TRBJ2-3; D could derive from TRBD1 or TRBD2 (7 bases each). This CDR3 spans 14 amino acids. V was trimmed by 4 bases and J by 4 bases, leaving 15 bases between them. The germline gives CDR1 DFQATT, CDR2 SNEGSKA (reference sequence). CDR3 in amino acids: CSAINRGGSDTQYF. CDR3 sequence (DNA): TGCAGTGCTATTAACAGGGGAGGGTCAGATACGCAGTATTTT.

This clonotype was detected many times. The V gene is TRBV12-3 or TRBV12-4, the J gene TRBJ2-3; 8 bases agree with TRBD1. The V segment lost 6 bases and the J segment 6 bases; nucleotides outside the gene matches: 5. The CDR3 runs 13 residues. DNA for the CDR3: TGTGCCAGCAGGGGCAGGGGGCAGGATACGCAGTATTTT. Residues: CASRGRGQDTQYF.

This clonotype was counted many times. This chain connects TRBV27 to TRBJ2-7; D unclear. The CDR3 runs to 15 residues. The ends were cut back, 5 bases at V and 2 bases at J, with 16 bases in the middle. Germline lookup yields CDR1 MNHEY and CDR2 SMNVEV (reference sequence). CDR3 sequence: CASSPPWASAYEQYF. CDR3 in DNA: TGTGCCAGCAGTCCCCCATGGGCGAGCGCCTACGAGCAGTACTTC.

This clonotype was counted only a few times. This rearrangement joins TRBV7-3 to TRBJ2-2; 8 bases match TRBD2. V dropped 5 bases and J dropped 7; count of bases not matched to a gene: 12. The CDR3 has 16 amino acids. Germline CDR1 and CDR2: SGHTA and FQGTGA. CDR3 nucleotides: TGTGCCAGCAGCCCCCGTCCCGGGACTAGTGGCGGGGAGCTGTTTTTT. Residues: CASSPRPGTSGGELFF.